This TCR beta chain was observed in a study of T cell responses to AZD1222 COVID-19 vaccine (dated by TCRdb to the early 2020s). Context from the whole study: TCR sequencing covered 233 trial participants: 207 given two doses of AZD1222 and 26 given two doses of MenACWY control vaccine. Enrollment into the trials was organized by age into subgroups of 18-55, 56-69 and 70-plus years, and those subgroups contained roughly 150, 30 and 60 TCR-sequenced participants, respectively. Study-wide findings and limitations: A significant rise in spike-specific TCR breadth and depth was observed after two AZD1222 doses relative to day 0 and relative to MenACWY recipients. Conclusions about previously exposed vaccinees are limited, since just five or six AZD1222 recipients were seropositive for SARS-CoV-2 at baseline. In the small 56-69-year group, the increase in depth fell short of significance, most likely because of low power. Most participants were white British and females outnumbered males, and the authors suggested that clonal diversity may have been underestimated. The vaccine-associated CD4 TCRs covered the entire spike protein, and the dominant responses fell in regions 160-218 and 743-854. No day 14 peak-response samples were available, so repertoires were characterized only after the peak T cell response. Reportedly, close to half of the unique spike-specific TCRs recognized epitopes lying outside the regions that are mutated in the B.1.351 and B.1.1.7 variants.

According to the study, the label for this sample's time point signals: about 28 days (+/-7) after the second vaccine dose. AZD1222 recipients whose second dose came at about 4 weeks and those whose second dose came at about 12 weeks were combined into one group, since spike-specific TCR depth and breadth did not differ between the two schedules. Samples from vaccinated people were obtained from the UK trials COV001 and COV002, which included a single-blind randomized controlled phase 2/3 trial of AZD1222 (ChAdOx1 nCoV-19) in healthy adults. For TCRbeta chain sequencing, PBMC samples from trial participants were taken at day 0 and at day 28 after the second dose. About this clone itself: What antigen it recognizes has not been identified. Base qualities are not at hand, and no much larger clone is one base apart.

The CDR3 goes from the cysteine to the phenylalanine over 15 residues. The only DNA kept is the CDR3, 45 bases in frame from the first base. Trimming accounts for 5 bases at V and 10 bases at J, while the number of junction bases matched to no gene is 10. CDR1 and CDR2 are read off the germline V gene (reference sequence) as SGHAT and FQDESV. The CDR3 regions of human TCRbeta chains were analyzed by immunosequencing. The authors' pipeline ran thus. TCRs in the repertoires were matched against a reference library of SARS-CoV-2-specific TCRs that had been generated with the MIRA antigen-specificity platform. Breadth was defined as the fraction of unique TCRs that were SARS-CoV-2-associated, and depth was defined as the fraction of total T cells that were SARS-CoV-2-associated. Using the MIRA data, each spike-specific TCR was mapped to the spike region that the TCR reacts to and placed in a CD4 or CD8 class. Log10-transformed breadth and depth values were compared by one-way ANOVA with Sidak's multiple comparisons tests. Here the immuneACCESS table is served through TCRdb, limited to in-frame sequences with V and J called. Missing clones are a known gap in these copies; in checked studies unresolved V genes cover under half, and the rest lacks a known reason. V and J calls and clone size come straight from that table; D and trimming were deduced from the DNA. The sample table lists tens of thousands of clones, about 80% of them with a count of one. The top ten clones comprise about 14% of the sample.

Specimen: peripheral blood, collected 28 days after the second AZD1222 dose. The origin of this receptor is an adult who received the AZD1222 COVID-19 vaccine. This receptor chain uses TRBV11-1 and TRBJ2-1, with TRBD2 matching 11 junction bases. The CDR3 here reads CASSPRLAGGGEQFF. The nucleotide sequence reads as follows: TGTGCCAGCAGCCCGAGGCTAGCGGGGGGTGGGGAGCAGTTCTTC.